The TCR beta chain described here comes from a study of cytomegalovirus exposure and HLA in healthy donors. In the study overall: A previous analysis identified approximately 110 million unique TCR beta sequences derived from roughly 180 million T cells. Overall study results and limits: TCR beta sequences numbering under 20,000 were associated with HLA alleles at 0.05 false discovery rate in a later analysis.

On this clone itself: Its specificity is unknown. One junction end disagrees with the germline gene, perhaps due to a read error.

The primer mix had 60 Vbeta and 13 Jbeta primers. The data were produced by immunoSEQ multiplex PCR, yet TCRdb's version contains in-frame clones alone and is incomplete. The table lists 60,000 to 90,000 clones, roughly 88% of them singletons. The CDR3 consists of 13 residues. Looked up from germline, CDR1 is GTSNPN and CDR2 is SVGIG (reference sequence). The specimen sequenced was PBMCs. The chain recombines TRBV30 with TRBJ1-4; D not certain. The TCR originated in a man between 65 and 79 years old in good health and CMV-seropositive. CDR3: CAGSPGFREKLFF. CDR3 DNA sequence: TGTGCCGGGAGTCCGGGGTTTCGTGAAAAACTGTTTTTT.